The rows below give T cell receptor beta chains drawn from one sample of a study of blood T cell repertoires in COVID-19. Here immunoSEQ multiplex PCR was the method, and the copy in TCRdb shows in-frame clones only, minus some. The profile covers about 400,000 clones, with 89% appearing a single time and 1% to 1.5% taken by the ten largest. The sample comprised peripheral blood. Receptor source: a middle-aged man with acute or convalescent COVID-19. Each CDR3 is given with its conserved first and last residue. The D gene is left open where the match is weak. Only some rows state a clone size, as once, few, many or a class for expanded clones.

v_call	clone_size	j_call	d_call	cdr3_aa	cdr3_nt
TRBV9	once	TRBJ1-5	-	CASSAFGGLGQPQHF	TGTGCCAGCAGCGCTTTCGGAGGGCTAGGTCAGCCCCAGCATTTT
TRBV27	-	TRBJ1-1	-	CASSPFIEANTEAFF	TGTGCCAGCAGCCCCTTCATCGAGGCGAACACTGAAGCTTTCTTT
TRBV7-9	-	TRBJ2-7	-	CASSLARSGMDF	TGTGCCAGCAGCTTAGCCCGATCAGGGATGGACTTC
TRBV27	-	TRBJ1-1	-	CASRTHTGPNTEAFF	TGTGCCAGCCGGACCCATACAGGGCCGAACACTGAAGCTTTCTTT
TRBV6-5	-	TRBJ1-2	-	CASSRDRYYGYTF	TGTGCCAGCAGCCGCGACAGGTATTATGGCTACACCTTC
TRBV10-3	-	TRBJ1-5	TRBD1	CAISEVGQGPQSQHF	TGTGCCATCAGTGAGGTGGGACAGGGTCCCCAGTCCCAGCATTTT
TRBV28	-	TRBJ1-4	-	CASSSGKLFF	TGTGCCAGCAGTTCAGGAAAACTGTTTTTT
TRBV7-2	once	TRBJ1-4	TRBD1	CASSQQGTGIGKLFF	TGTGCCAGCAGCCAACAAGGGACAGGCATCGGAAAACTGTTTTTT
TRBV2	-	TRBJ1-2	TRBD1	CASSEARTGAYGYTF	TGTGCCAGCAGTGAAGCCCGGACAGGGGCCTATGGCTACACCTTC
TRBV2	few	TRBJ1-1	-	CASTRVKTEAFF	TGTGCCAGCACCCGGGTGAAGACTGAAGCTTTCTTT
TRBV7-2	-	TRBJ1-1	-	CASSHAGTQNTEAFF	TGTGCCAGCAGCCACGCCGGGACACAGAACACTGAAGCTTTCTTT
TRBV12-5	-	TRBJ2-1	-	CASGLNSREQFF	TGTGCTAGTGGTTTGAACTCGAGGGAGCAGTTCTTC
TRBV30	-	TRBJ1-5	-	CAWSRRGGGDQPQHF	TGTGCCTGGAGTCGCCGGGGAGGGGGAGATCAGCCCCAGCATTTT
TRBV12-3/TRBV12-4	many	TRBJ2-3	TRBD1	CASSRGTVATQYF	TGTGCCAGCAGTAGGGGGACAGTGGCTACGCAGTATTTT
TRBV6-4	-	TRBJ2-3	TRBD2	CASSEGLGGTDTQYF	TGTGCCAGCAGTGAGGGACTAGGTGGCACAGATACGCAGTATTTT
TRBV2	-	TRBJ2-7	TRBD1	CASTKTGGQRYEQYF	TGTGCCAGCACTAAGACAGGGGGCCAACGCTACGAGCAGTACTTC
TRBV19	-	TRBJ1-3	-	CASSIVRQYGSGNTIYF	TGTGCCAGTAGTATCGTCCGTCAGTATGGTTCTGGAAACACCATATATTTT
TRBV3-1/TRBV3-2	-	TRBJ1-1	-	CASSPDYPSENTEAFF	TGTGCCAGCAGCCCGGACTACCCCTCTGAGAACACTGAAGCTTTCTTT
TRBV7-2	once	TRBJ2-1	-	CASSLIRTRTAYSYNEQFF	TGTGCCAGCAGCTTAATCAGGACTAGGACAGCTTACTCCTACAATGAGCAGTTCTTC
TRBV28	-	TRBJ1-1	-	CASSLHSVNTEAFF	TGTGCCAGCAGTTTACATTCGGTGAACACTGAAGCTTTCTTT
TRBV7-2	-	TRBJ2-1	TRBD2	CASSSGLAGLEQFF	TGTGCCAGCAGCTCGGGACTAGCGGGACTTGAGCAGTTCTTC
TRBV9	-	TRBJ1-2	-	CASSVGSVDGYTF	TGTGCCAGCAGCGTAGGGTCGGTGGATGGCTACACCTTC
TRBV4-2	-	TRBJ1-1	-	CASSQYLLRSGTEAFF	TGTGCCAGCAGCCAGTACCTCCTCCGCTCGGGAACTGAAGCTTTCTTT
TRBV24-1	once	TRBJ2-3	TRBD1	CATRGTDTDTQYF	TGTGCCACCAGAGGGACAGACACAGATACGCAGTATTTT
TRBV5-1	-	TRBJ2-1	-	CASSFQGQGSEQFF	TGCGCCAGCAGCTTTCAGGGGCAAGGCTCTGAGCAGTTCTTC
TRBV6-5	-	TRBJ2-1	-	CASWTLSSYNEQFF	TGTGCCAGCTGGACACTGAGCTCCTACAATGAGCAGTTCTTC
TRBV5-6	-	TRBJ2-3	TRBD1	CASNWDRDTDTQYF	TGTGCCAGCAACTGGGACAGGGACACAGATACGCAGTATTTT
TRBV5-6	-	TRBJ1-2	TRBD1	CASSQGDSFYGYTF	TGTGCCAGCAGCCAAGGGGACAGCTTCTATGGCTACACCTTC
TRBV7-9	-	TRBJ2-1	TRBD2	CASSATLEIAGGASEQFF	TGTGCCAGCAGCGCCACTTTGGAAATAGCGGGAGGGGCTAGTGAGCAGTTCTTC
TRBV7-9	-	TRBJ1-2	TRBD1	CASSLASGGRGNGYTF	TGTGCCAGCAGCTTAGCCTCAGGGGGCAGGGGCAATGGCTACACCTTC
TRBV5-1	-	TRBJ2-5	TRBD2	CASTTGLAEETQYF	TGCGCCAGCACCACGGGACTAGCGGAAGAGACCCAGTACTTC
TRBV6-4	once	TRBJ1-2	-	CASSDVPGKAGYTF	TGTGCCAGCAGTGATGTCCCGGGGAAGGCTGGCTACACCTTC
TRBV27	once	TRBJ2-1	-	CASSLSASTTYNEQFF	TGTGCCAGCAGTTTATCGGCTAGTACCACCTACAATGAGCAGTTCTTC
TRBV18	-	TRBJ1-2	TRBD1	CASSLLPSDRAIGYTF	TGTGCCAGCTCCCTTTTACCCTCGGACAGGGCGATTGGCTACACCTTC
TRBV21-1	-	TRBJ2-2	-	CARTGQSNTGELFF	TGTGCCAGAACCGGACAGTCGAACACCGGGGAGCTGTTTTTT
TRBV2	-	TRBJ1-6	-	CASRAGAGYSPLHF	TGTGCCAGCCGGGCAGGGGCAGGGTATTCACCCCTCCACTTT
TRBV19	many	TRBJ1-5	-	CASSRGDGGQPQHF	TGTGCCAGTAGTCGCGGGGACGGGGGGCAGCCCCAGCATTTT
TRBV6-6	-	TRBJ2-3	-	CASSYSSLSSTDTQYF	TGTGCCAGCAGTTACTCATCCCTATCTAGCACAGATACGCAGTATTTT
TRBV19	-	TRBJ1-2	-	CAAYGQGNYGYTF	TGTGCCGCCTACGGGCAGGGGAACTATGGCTACACCTTC
TRBV27	-	TRBJ2-7	TRBD2	CASSLVAGAYEQYF	TGTGCCAGCAGTTTAGTAGCGGGGGCCTACGAGCAGTACTTC
TRBV7-8	-	TRBJ2-3	-	CASSLREAPTYQYF	TGTGCCAGCAGCCTCAGGGAGGCCCCAACCTACCAGTATTTT
TRBV10-3	-	TRBJ1-2	-	CAISESPFRGSNSFTNYGYTF	TGTGCCATCAGTGAGTCCCCTTTTCGGGGGTCAAATTCATTCACCAACTATGGCTACACCTTC
TRBV5-1	-	TRBJ2-7	-	CASSPRTDHEQYF	TGCGCCAGCAGCCCAAGGACAGACCACGAGCAGTACTTC
TRBV27	once	TRBJ1-1	-	CASSLYRNTEAFF	TGTGCCAGCAGTTTATATAGGAACACTGAAGCTTTCTTT
TRBV28	-	TRBJ2-1	TRBD2	CASRKSGAYNEQFF	TGTGCCAGCAGGAAAAGCGGGGCCTACAATGAGCAGTTCTTC
TRBV19	-	TRBJ1-1	-	CASRTGGNTEAFF	TGTGCCAGTAGAACGGGGGGGAACACTGAAGCTTTCTTT
TRBV9	-	TRBJ2-1	TRBD2	CASSVAGLAAVNEQFF	TGTGCCAGCAGCGTAGCAGGACTAGCGGCGGTAAATGAGCAGTTCTTC
TRBV7-2	-	TRBJ2-5	-	CASSLARQGWETQYF	TGTGCCAGCAGCTTAGCGAGGCAGGGTTGGGAGACCCAGTACTTC
TRBV30	-	TRBJ1-1	-	CAWSVAQATVAFF	TGTGCCTGGAGTGTAGCCCAAGCGACGGTAGCTTTCTTT
TRBV4-2	-	TRBJ2-1	-	CASSQEGQKNNEQFF	TGTGCCAGCAGCCAAGAAGGACAGAAAAACAATGAGCAGTTCTTC
TRBV5-1	-	TRBJ2-5	-	CASSNRETQYF	TGCGCCAGTTCTAACAGGGAGACCCAGTACTTC
TRBV7-9	-	TRBJ2-5	-	CASSFVWGRGETQYF	TGTGCCAGCAGCTTCGTCTGGGGTCGGGGAGAGACCCAGTACTTC
TRBV28	-	TRBJ2-1	-	CASGGSEQFF	TGTGCCAGCGGGGGCAGTGAGCAGTTCTTC
TRBV6-6	-	TRBJ1-3	-	CASSYRQGISGNTIYF	TGTGCCAGCAGTTACCGGCAGGGCATTAGTGGAAACACCATATATTTT